A single sample is the source of the 30 T cell receptor beta chains below, sequenced in a study of blood T cell repertoires in COVID-19. The protocol was immunoSEQ multiplex PCR, while the TCRdb copy is restricted to in-frame clones and leaves out a portion. In the table there are some 200,000 clones, around nine tenths of which are singletons. The sequenced material came from peripheral blood. The receptors shown here come from an older man with acute or convalescent COVID-19.

The gene calls are TRBV7-9 and TRBJ1-2; weak D call: TRBD1 (5 bases). Germline-derived CDR1 and CDR2 are SEHNR and FQNEAQ (reference sequence). The CDR3 is 13 amino acids. V lost 5 bases, J lost 4 bases, and 11 bases lay in between. The CDR3 protein is CASSVDRAYGYTF. As DNA, the CDR3 is TGTGCCAGCAGCGTCGACAGAGCCTATGGCTACACCTTC.

The V and J genes are TRBV12-5 and TRBJ1-3; tentatively, D is TRBD1 (5 bases). Trimming left V 7 bases short and J 8 bases short, with 21 bases between. The CDR3 spans 15 residues. Germline CDR1 is LGHNT and CDR2 is FRNRAP. The CDR3 region has the DNA TGTGCTAGTGCCCCACCCGATCCCGGGGGAGACACCATATATTTT. It is translated as CASAPPDPGGDTIYF.

The chain is built from TRBV29-1 and TRBJ2-1; D remains unclear. Trimming stripped 6 bases from V and 4 bases from J, with 13 bases between. The germline CDR1 and CDR2 sequences are SQVTM and ANQGSEA. This CDR3 comprises 13 residues. In nucleotides, the CDR3 is TGCAGCGTCGTTCGGGTTTCATACAATGAGCAGTTCTTC. Translated: CSVVRVSYNEQFF.

The chain combines TRBV5-1 with TRBJ2-6, with no clear D. This CDR3 has 14 residues. V gave up 5 bases and J gave up 0 bases, with 6 bases separating them. Germline-derived CDR1 and CDR2 are SGHRS and YFSETQ. This CDR3 is CASRTFSGANVLTF. In DNA form, the CDR3 reads TGCGCCAGCAGGACATTCTCTGGGGCCAACGTCCTGACTTTC.

The chain couples TRBV3-1 (or the pseudogene TRBV3-2) to TRBJ2-1; D remains ambiguous. The V end was cut by 2 bases, the J end by 7 bases, with 6 bases between. CDR1 and CDR2 (germline): LGHDT, YNNKEL (reference sequence). This CDR3 region has 12 residues. The CDR3: CASSQRQNEQFF. The CDR3 bases are TGTGCCAGCAGCCAAAGACAAAATGAGCAGTTCTTC.

The J gene is TRBJ2-1, the V gene TRBV6-2 or TRBV6-3; 8 nucleotides agree with TRBD2. The CDR3 extends over 14 amino acids. The junction had 5 bases not matched to a gene; V was cut back by 2 bases and J by 8 bases. CDR1 and CDR2 (germline): MNHEY, SVGEGT. DNA for the CDR3: TGTGCCAGCAGTTACGGAGGGACTAGTGATGAGCAGTTCTTC. As protein: CASSYGGTSDEQFF.

The chain's CDR3 is CASRPSHEKLFF. The CDR3 bases are TGTGCCAGCAGGCCCAGTCATGAAAAACTGTTTTTT. V and J are TRBV28 and TRBJ1-4; D gene ambiguous. The CDR3 runs to 12 residues. Germline V CDR1 and CDR2: MDHEN, SYDVKM. Trimming left V 6 bases short and J 6 bases short, with 8 bases between.

The V call is TRBV19, the J call TRBJ1-4; D unresolved. The length of the CDR3 is 16 residues. The ends were cut back, 5 bases at V and 1 base at J, with 14 bases in the middle. Per germline, CDR1 LNHDA and CDR2 SQIVND (reference sequence). The CDR3 reads CASSGEGFGTNEKLFF. DNA of the CDR3: TGTGCCAGTAGTGGAGAGGGATTCGGAACTAATGAAAAACTGTTTTTT.

The chain uses TRBV27 and TRBJ1-6; the match to TRBD1 covers 7 bases. V dropped 6 bases and J dropped 7; count of bases not matched to a gene: 9. There are 15 residues in the CDR3. Germline CDR1 MNHEY, CDR2 SMNVEV (reference sequence). The chain's CDR3 is CASRRPGTENSPLHF. The CDR3 DNA reads TGTGCCAGCAGGCGGCCCGGGACAGAGAATTCACCCCTCCACTTT.

With respect to this clone: The conserved phenylalanine or tryptophan is not found at the CDR3 terminus, so this likely reflects a read error. The DNA is left out, because the CDR3 cannot be placed on it with certainty; the CDR3 is given as TCRdb lists it. The V gene is TRBV21-1, the J gene TRBJ1-6. TRBV21-1 is a pseudogene locus. The CDR3 is 12 amino acids in total, end residues counted. This chain's CDR3 is CASSKESGRSLD.

The J gene is TRBJ1-5, the V gene TRBV5-5; D unresolved. CDR3 length: 13 residues. Germline-derived CDR1 and CDR2 are SGHKS and YYEKEE (reference sequence). Trimming took off 4 bases at V and 6 bases at J, with 11 bases between the two ends. CDR3: CASSLSPPQPQHF. CDR3 nucleotide sequence: TGTGCCAGCAGCCTGTCCCCCCCTCAGCCCCAGCATTTT. Variable domain in full (rest from reference TRBV5-5 and TRBJ1-5): DAGVTQSPTHLIKTRGQQVTLRCSPISGHKSVSWYQQVLGQGPQFIFQYYEKEERGRGNFPDRFSARQFPNYSSELNVNALLLGDSALYLCASSLSPPQPQHFGDGTRLSIL.

The chain is built from TRBV2 and TRBJ1-5; D is unresolved. Looked up from germline, CDR1 is SNHLY and CDR2 is FYNNEI. The CDR3 consists of 15 residues. V shed 3 bases and J shed 4 bases, with 13 bases lying between them. In nucleotides, the CDR3 is TGTGCCAGCAGTGAGGAATGGACTGCAAATCAGCCCCAGCATTTT. Translated: CASSEEWTANQPQHF.

The CDR3 DNA sequence: TGTGCCAGCAGTGATAGTCGGGGTTGGACTACCTCCTACGAGCAGTACTTC. This sequence encodes CASSDSRGWTTSYEQYF. The chain joins TRBV6-1 to TRBJ2-7, with D possibly TRBD2 on 6 matching bases. CDR3 length: 17 amino acids. The germline V gene has CDR1 MNHNS and CDR2 SASEGT. Trimming removed 3 bases at V and 0 bases at J, with 18 bases between.

This clone was seen once. The rearrangement uses TRBV3-1 (or the pseudogene TRBV3-2) and TRBJ2-3; D gene ambiguous. V lost 5 bases to trimming and J lost 1 base, with 10 bases between them. Germline V gene lookup returns CDR1 LGHDT and CDR2 YNNKEL (reference sequence). The CDR3 has 14 amino acids. In DNA, the CDR3 is TGTGCCAGCAGCTCAACCTACGGCACAGATACGCAGTATTTT. Amino acid sequence: CASSSTYGTDTQYF.

The chain carries TRBV28 and TRBJ1-2, with a weak D call TRBD1 (6 bases). The V end lost 6 bases, the J end lost 6 bases, and 20 bases lay between the germline ends. Germline lookup yields CDR1 MDHEN and CDR2 SYDVKM. The CDR3 loop spans 15 amino acids. CDR3 residues: CASSLLGGASNGYTF. The DNA of the CDR3 is TGTGCCAGCAGCCTCCTGGGGGGGGCCAGTAATGGCTACACCTTC.

The rearrangement links TRBV28 to TRBJ2-1; D uncertain. Looked up from germline, CDR1 is MDHEN and CDR2 is SYDVKM. V was shortened by 2 bases and J by 10 bases, with 9 bases between the two germline ends. This CDR3 has 12 residues. The DNA for the CDR3 is TGTGCCAGCAGTTTAAATCGGCGGGAGCAGTTCTTC. Translated, it gives CASSLNRREQFF.

The chain links TRBV7-3 to TRBJ2-6; a weak D match, TRBD2 (6 bases). Trimming stripped 5 bases from V and 3 bases from J, with 20 bases between. The CDR3 is 18 residues long. Germline assignment: CDR1 SGHTA and CDR2 FQGTGA. CDR3: CASSDGSGTIFGANVLTF. The CDR3 DNA is TGTGCCAGCAGCGACGGTAGCGGAACTATTTTTGGGGCCAACGTCCTGACTTTC.

The rearrangement joins TRBV7-6 to TRBJ2-7; TRBD2 is a possible D gene (5 bases). The CDR3 runs to 15 residues. Trimming stripped 0 bases from V and 2 bases from J, with 11 bases between. From germline, CDR1 is SGHVS and CDR2 FNYEAQ. The CDR3 is CASSLAGRGTYEQYF. CDR3 DNA sequence: TGTGCCAGCAGCTTAGCAGGACGGGGAACCTACGAGCAGTACTTC.

The V call is TRBV28, the J call TRBJ2-7; 7 nucleotides line up with TRBD2. J was trimmed by 1 base and V by 6 bases; bases with no gene match: 9. Germline V gives CDR1 MDHEN, CDR2 SYDVKM. The CDR3 consists of 15 residues. The CDR3 loop reads CASSPTSGASYEQYF. The CDR3 nucleotides are TGTGCCAGCAGCCCGACCAGCGGGGCTTCCTACGAGCAGTACTTC.

The V gene is TRBV28, the J gene TRBJ1-2; D may be TRBD1 (5 bases). Trimming pared 5 bases from V and 8 bases from J, leaving 21 bases between. In germline, CDR1 is MDHEN, CDR2 SYDVKM. This CDR3 region has 15 residues. CDR3 amino acids: CASSPFSGPRGGYTF. The CDR3 DNA reads as TGTGCCAGCAGTCCTTTTTCAGGGCCTCGGGGGGGCTACACCTTC.

A remark on this clone: The junction departs from germline at one end; a sequencing error may be responsible. J is TRBJ1-3 and V is TRBV6-1; no clear D. Germline values: CDR1 MNHNS, CDR2 SASEGT. The CDR3 runs 14 residues. CDR3 loop: CASREGSSGNTIYF. The DNA for the CDR3 is TGTGCCAGCAGGGAAGGGAGTTCGGGAAACACCATATATTTT.

The chain recombines TRBV28 with TRBJ1-5; TRBD1 matches at 12 bases. V trimming: 5 bases; J trimming: 2 bases; junction bases outside the gene matches: 7. Germline-derived CDR1 and CDR2 are MDHEN and SYDVKM. The CDR3 sequence is 17 residues long. CDR3 nucleotides: TGTGCCAGCAGTCCGGGACAGGGGGCGATTCGCAATCAGCCCCAGCATTTT. Amino acids: CASSPGQGAIRNQPQHF.

The V gene is TRBV29-1, the J gene TRBJ2-1, with 12 bases that match TRBD2. This CDR3 has 17 residues. Looked up from germline, CDR1 is SQVTM and CDR2 is ANQGSEA. V lost 4 bases to trimming and J lost 1 base; unmatched junction nucleotides: 8. The CDR3 DNA reads TGCAGCGTTGTTCCCGGGACTAGCGGGCAGTCCTACAATGAGCAGTTCTTC. This codes for CSVVPGTSGQSYNEQFF.

The chain has TRBV5-1 and TRBJ2-5, with D tentatively TRBD1 (5 bases). Germline V gene lookup returns CDR1 SGHRS and CDR2 YFSETQ. V gave up 2 bases and J gave up 4 bases, with 6 bases separating them. The CDR3 has 12 amino acids. The CDR3 reads CASSLGVETQYF. The DNA of the CDR3 is TGCGCCAGCAGCTTAGGGGTAGAGACCCAGTACTTC.

This chain connects TRBV7-2 to TRBJ1-4; 9 nucleotides agree with TRBD1. Trimming took 5 bases from V and 8 from J; bases not matched to a gene: 3. CDR3 length equals 13 residues. The germline CDR1 and CDR2 sequences are SGHTA and FQGNSA. This CDR3 is CASSPDRGEKLFF. CDR3 bases: TGTGCCAGCAGCCCGGACAGGGGAGAAAAACTGTTTTTT.

The V and J genes are TRBV5-1 and TRBJ1-4; D remains unclear. Germline V lookup: CDR1 SGHRS, CDR2 YFSETQ. The CDR3 is 17 residues long. Trimming removed 0 bases at V and 0 bases at J, with 12 bases between. CDR3 bases: TGCGCCAGCAGCTTGGGGCACCGTCCTGCAACTAATGAAAAACTGTTTTTT. This translates into CASSLGHRPATNEKLFF.

Only one count was recorded for this clone. The gene calls are TRBV4-3 and TRBJ1-4; D uncertain. There are 14 residues in the CDR3. The V end was cut by 1 base, the J end by 4 bases, with 7 bases between. Germline V lookup: CDR1 LGHNA, CDR2 YSLEER. The CDR3 loop reads CASSQVGSNEKLFF. The DNA for the CDR3 is TGCGCCAGCAGCCAAGTAGGGAGTAATGAAAAACTGTTTTTT.

The chain recombines TRBV11-3 with TRBJ1-1; D remains unclear. Germline values: CDR1 SGHNT, CDR2 YENEEA. V lost 1 base, J lost 1 base, and 4 bases lay in between. There are 13 residues in the CDR3. The CDR3 coding sequence is TGTGCCAGCAGCTTAGTAGCGAACACTGAAGCTTTCTTT. It encodes CASSLVANTEAFF.

This rearrangement joins TRBV27 to TRBJ1-4, with D maybe TRBD1 (6 bases). From germline, CDR1 is MNHEY and CDR2 SMNVEV (reference sequence). CDR3 size: 17 residues. With 5 bases removed from V and 6 bases from J, the gap between germline ends came to 22 bases. The CDR3 loop is CASSQLPPGHRDEKLFF. The CDR3 DNA reads as TGTGCCAGCAGTCAGCTCCCCCCGGGCCACAGGGATGAAAAACTGTTTTTT.

V and J are TRBV11-2 and TRBJ2-1; TRBD1 matches at 7 bases. This CDR3 is built from 14 residues. Germline values: CDR1 SGHAT, CDR2 FQNNGV. Germline trimming cut 6 bases from V and 5 bases from J; bases unmatched to any gene: 7. Here the CDR3 reads CASRRQGGNNEQFF. The CDR3 nucleotides are TGTGCCAGCAGGCGACAGGGTGGGAACAATGAGCAGTTCTTC.